This T cell receptor beta chain was recorded in a study of immune characterization of retroperitoneal liposarcoma (dated by TCRdb to the late 2010s). Libraries were prepared through PCR. Sequencing relied on a NextSeq 500. TCRdb handled the public reads itself, with Q25 trimming in fastp and clone calling in MiXCR, and kept productive beta chains. CDR3 protein duplicates are merged, each entry listing the most common genes and DNA. This sample is represented by about 10,000 distinct CDR3 sequences; 37% of them were singletons. The ten largest clones capture under 25% of the sample. This clonotype was counted a few times. No antigen is known for it. No quality values exist for individual bases; no much larger clone is one base distant. V is pruned by 5 bases and J by 10 bases, leaving 8 bases of the junction without a gene match. CDR1 and CDR2 (SGHTA, FQGNSA) derive from the germline V gene. The CDR3 runs 13 amino acids, cysteine and phenylalanine included. This entry keeps only the CDR3 DNA: 39 bases, framed from base 1.

Input material: tumor tissue. This sequence was found in a male donor with retroperitoneal liposarcoma. This receptor chain uses TRBV7-2 and TRBJ2-3; TRBD2 fits 8 bases in the junction. The base sequence is TGTGCCAGCAGCCCGACTAGCGCCAACCCGCAGTATTTT. This gives the protein CASSPTSANPQYF.